This entry concerns a single T cell receptor (beta chain). What antigen it recognizes has not been identified. Per-base qualities were not stored, and no clone one base away is much larger. The High Capacity cDNA Reverse Transcription Kit was used to reverse transcribe all of the isolated RNA, meaning that expressed TCRB transcripts were what got sequenced. Survey-depth immunoSEQ sequencing was performed on stem cell-like memory T cell samples, with an average of about 940,000 total reads per sample. Sorted cells were lysed in RLT buffer and RNA was extracted with DNase-treated RNeasy Micro or Mini kits, depending on cell number. Each cell subset was processed separately to prevent cross-contamination, with patient and healthy donor samples processed together. The immunoSEQ multiplex PCR was used to amplify TCRB sequences from cDNA, yielding 87-bp fragments that span the CDR3 region. Amplicons were sequenced on the Illumina HiSeq platform. Per the authors' processing: PCR bias was computationally corrected using synthetic template baselines, reads within Hamming distance 2 were collapsed, and singletons that could not be merged were discarded. Reads were aligned against IMGT to assign V, D and J genes, CDR3 length and insertions or deletions at six rearrangement sites. Within each subset, clonotype counts were normalized to sorted cell number, and only after that were true diversity and Gini coefficients computed with the tcR R package. The overlap coefficient, calculated on TCRB nucleotide sequences, was used to measure repertoire sharing. As stored in TCRdb, this immuneACCESS dataset retains in-frame rearrangements with V and J assigned. A fraction of the clones does not appear; measured against another copy, unresolved V genes explain less than half of the discrepancy, and the remainder lacks a known reason. D and trimming come from the DNA, and the V and J calls and clone size come from that table. The sample contains over 20,000 clones, roughly 53% of them found a single time. Approximately 0.33% of the sample belongs to the ten largest clones.

Each donor gave one peripheral blood draw, averaging roughly 0.11 L, which was collected into heparinised tubes. A BD FACSAria II and a panel including CD45RO, CCR7, CD25, CD127, CD95 and CD27 were used to sort naive, central memory, regulatory and stem cell-like memory CD4+ T cells. All sorted populations exceeded 95% purity. PBMCs were separated immediately by Lymphoprep density gradient centrifugation and were stained directly, without being cultured. Samples were stained and sorted in pairs, with one healthy donor and one patient per experiment, so that batch effects were minimized. These data come from a study of beta chain features in type 1 diabetes (dated by TCRdb to 2016 to 2018). Regarding the complete study: Mean age, gender distribution, total cell number and subset yield did not differ between patients and healthy donors. Across all samples, about 110 million sorted cells were examined, and cell number per subset correlated strongly with RNA yield. The study compared TCRB repertoires of sorted circulating CD4+ T cell subsets between recently diagnosed type 1 diabetes patients and matched healthy donors. Naive and central memory subsets were obtained from all 30 or so donors, but regulatory and stem cell-like memory subsets were isolated from only 8 patients and roughly eight healthy donors. Study-wide findings and limitations: HLA sub-analyses involved small numbers of individuals, so any influence of HLA type on TCRB rearrangement remained unresolved. At VDJ recombination sites, patients with type 1 diabetes made fewer insertions and deleted more nucleotides, a pattern implying thymic rearrangement abnormalities. The naive, central memory and regulatory TCRB repertoires appeared to resemble one another more closely among patients than among healthy donors. PCR may preferentially amplify shorter templates, but because patient and control samples were amplified and corrected together, any resulting skew would affect both groups equally. Because cDNA was sequenced instead of genomic DNA, highly expressing activated cells could be over-represented, though the groups showed no difference in activation or CD3 levels. A moderate but significant shortening of TCRB CDR3 length was observed in type 1 diabetes patients in all four CD4+ subsets.

The receptor was derived from a man under 40 with type 1 diabetes. Sequences were obtained from stem cell memory CD4+ T cells from blood. The cell subset or site label corresponds to: stem cell-like memory CD4+ T cells.

The nucleotide sequence reads as follows: TGTGCCAGCAGTTTATCCCTGACTAGCGGGTCCTACAATGAGCAGTTCTTC. Its protein product is CASSLSLTSGSYNEQFF. The chain couples TRBV27 to TRBJ2-1; 10 bases in the junction line up with TRBD2. The CDR3 measures 17 amino acids from cysteine to phenylalanine. The sequence is cut down to CDR3 DNA, 51 bases in frame from base 1. V lost 0 bases and J lost 1 base, and the count of bases not matched to a germline gene is 3. Reading the germline V gene (reference sequence) gives CDR1 MNHEY and CDR2 SMNVEV.